This T cell receptor beta chain was sequenced for a study of T cell clusters in autoimmune cytopenias. General study results and limits: The cluster-lack signature was not seen for secondary cytopenia versus chronic lymphocytic leukemia.

Multiplex touch-down PCR amplified TRB using TRB-A and TRB-B pools in one tube. TCRdb reprocessed the multiplex PCR reads and keeps a single row for each CDR3 protein, giving no DNA. The ten most abundant clones cover approximately 7.6% of a sample with 6,000 to 7,000 distinct CDR3 sequences. By frequency, this clonotype is medium-sized (0.01 to 0.1%). Its antigen is unknown. Germline-derived CDR1 and CDR2 are SQVTM and ANQGSEA. This CDR3 has 13 residues. Each sample's input was around 250 ng genomic DNA, 30,000 to 45,000 genome equivalents. The same sample was also used in a study of T cell repertoires in aging, cancer and after chemotherapy. This second report adds: In each cancer cohort, median generation probability increased across chemotherapy, suggesting thymic output rebounded.

This chain joins TRBV29-1 and TRBJ1-6; TCRdb calls TRBD1, which cannot be checked without DNA. This TCR came from a human donor in good health. Sequences were obtained from peripheral blood. The chain's CDR3 is CSVGQGDNSPLHF. The whole variable domain, remainder taken from reference TRBV29-1 and TRBJ1-6, is SAVISQKPSRDICQRGTSLTIQCQVDSQVTMMFWYRQQPGQSLTLIATANQGSEATYESGFVIDKFPISRPNLTFSTLTVSNMSPEDSSIYLCSVGQGDNSPLHFGNGTRLTVT.